This TCR beta chain derives from a study of vaccination and CD4 T cells after COVID-19. This CDR3 is built from 13 residues. Trimming pared 4 bases from V and 5 bases from J, leaving 11 bases between. The germline CDR1 and CDR2 sequences are SGHAT and FQNNGV. This sample's treatment: roughly 10-day PBMC culture with coronavirus spike peptide pools or control peptides (ViraFEST assay). Antigen-specific T cells were expanded with peptide pools by ViraFEST, and TCRs were then sequenced. More than 1.5 million PBMCs per well were cultured with 8.5 to 10 IU/ml IL-2 and roughly 10 ug/ml peptide pools. An Oncomine TCR Beta short-read assay was used to sequence the DNA from cultured CD4+ T cells. TCRdb reprocessed the PCR reads with MiXCR, giving one entry per CDR3 protein. Seen here are fewer than 20,000 distinct CDR3 sequences, around 40% observed once, and the top ten hold 20% to 25%. On this clonotype itself: Its matching antigen is unknown.

Broader study findings: Spike mono-reactivity was evident in 304 of the 307 vaccine-specific clones derived from convalescent patients.

This rearrangement joins TRBV11-2 to TRBJ2-5, with no clear D. This TCR came from a human donor with COVID-19. Sequenced material: cultured CD4+ T cells from blood. The CDR3 reads CASSSWASETQYF. CDR3 DNA: TGTGCCAGCAGCTCTTGGGCCAGCGAGACCCAGTACTTC.